This TCR beta chain was recovered during a study of blood T cell repertoires in COVID-19. Study-level background: The United States, Italy and Spain provided the acute and convalescent COVID-19 samples. Sources were T cells, B-cell-depleted T cells, or PBMCs; the material itself was cDNA or gDNA.

The CDR3 extends over 14 amino acids. Clones were read by immunoSEQ multiplex PCR, and TCRdb kept only the in-frame ones, dropping some. The table lists approximately 330,000 clones, approximately 88% of them singletons, with approximately 9.9% in the top ten. This TCR derives from a man aged 25 to 40 with COVID-19, enrolled during active disease. The rearrangement uses TRBV12-2 and TRBJ1-3; TRBD1 was called by the table and not checked on the DNA. TRBV12-2 is shown as a pseudogene. The sequenced material came from peripheral blood. The CDR3 DNA sequence: TGTGCAAGTCGCGTGGACAGGGGGTCAGACACCATATATTTT. It is translated as CASRVDRGSDTIYF.